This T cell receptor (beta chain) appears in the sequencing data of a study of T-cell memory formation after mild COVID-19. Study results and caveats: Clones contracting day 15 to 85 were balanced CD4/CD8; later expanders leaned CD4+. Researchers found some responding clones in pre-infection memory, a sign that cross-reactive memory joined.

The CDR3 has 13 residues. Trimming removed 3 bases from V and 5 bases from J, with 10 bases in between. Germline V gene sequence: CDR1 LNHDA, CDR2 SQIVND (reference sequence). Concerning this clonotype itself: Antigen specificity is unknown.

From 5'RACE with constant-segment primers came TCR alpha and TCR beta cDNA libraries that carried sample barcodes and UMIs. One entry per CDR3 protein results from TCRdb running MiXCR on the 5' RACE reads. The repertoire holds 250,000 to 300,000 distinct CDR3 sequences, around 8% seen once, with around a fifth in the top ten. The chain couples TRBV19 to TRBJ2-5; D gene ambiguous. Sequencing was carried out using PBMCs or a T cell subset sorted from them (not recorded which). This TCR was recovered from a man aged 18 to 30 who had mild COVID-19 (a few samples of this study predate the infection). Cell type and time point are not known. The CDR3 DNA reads TGTGCCAGTAGTATGGAGATATGGGAGACCCAGTACTTC. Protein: CASSMEIWETQYF.